This TCR beta chain was found in a study of blood T cell repertoires in COVID-19. The assay was immunoSEQ multiplex PCR, and TCRdb's table has in-frame clones only and misses some. The profile shows about 140,000 clones, roughly 91% of them singletons. The receptor comes from a man in his sixties with active or convalescent COVID-19. What was sequenced was peripheral blood.

The CDR3 DNA follows: TGTGCCATCAGTGACCTCGGGGGGACGGGGAACACTGAAGCTTTCTTT. Protein: CAISDLGGTGNTEAFF. The chain has TRBV10-3 and TRBJ1-1; TRBD1 might be the D (5 bases). This CDR3 is 16 amino acids long. CDR1 and CDR2 (germline): ENHRY, SYGVKD. Between the trimmed V and J ends, which lost 3 bases and 1 base, there was a span of 15 bases.